The entry below describes one T cell receptor beta chain. A single count supports this clonotype. No cognate antigen has been identified for it. There are no base qualities to consult, and no much larger clone falls within one base. A single read constitutes weak evidence. The entry originates in a study of T cells in Graves' hyperthyroidism and ophthalmopathy (dated by TCRdb to about 2019). General notes on the study: To identify TCR V-J signatures that set the groups apart, the researchers used a discovery cohort of 100 patients, made up of fewer than 50 with Graves' ophthalmopathy and some 58 with stable Graves' hyperthyroidism. The paper reports TCR Vbeta CDR3 sequencing of roughly 140 peripheral blood samples: some 44 ophthalmopathy, over 70 hyperthyroidism and approximately 17 progressor patients. Whether ophthalmopathy could be predicted prospectively was tested in an independent validation cohort made up of 18 hyperthyroidism patients plus 17 patients who later progressed to ophthalmopathy. Thyroid tissue and blood T-cell repertoires from roughly six Graves' hyperthyroidism patients were also compared in the study. The 75 to 100 discovery patients were randomly divided into training and test sets at a 7:3 ratio. After blood sampling, hyperthyroidism patients were treated with methimazole at a starting dose of 30 mg daily, and ophthalmopathy patients were treated with high-dose intravenous methylprednisolone. What the work shows at the level of the full study, not this receptor alone: A model built on a 13 V-J signature distinguished ophthalmopathy from stable hyperthyroidism, reaching around 87% sensitivity and about 81% specificity in cross-validation and 80%/75% in testing. In validation, the model predicted progression to ophthalmopathy with around 71% sensitivity and less than 75% specificity, a median of approximately 6.5 months before onset. Sample size was not statistically predetermined, and blinding of investigators to group allocation was not performed. Most expanded thyroid clonotypes (frequency above 0.001) were also detected in blood, a finding suggesting that blood repertoires may reflect thyroid immune responses.

Stable Graves' hyperthyroidism was defined as no progression to ophthalmopathy during 18 months of follow-up. The hyperthyroidism patients were between 18 and 65 years old and newly diagnosed, with a disease duration of less than 2 months. Patients with uncontrolled infections, other autoimmune diseases, pregnancy or lactation were excluded. Diagnoses were established on the basis of clinical symptoms, serum thyroxine and TRAb, thyroid ultrasound, and orbital computed tomography. Trizol reagent was used to extract total RNA, and RNA quality was then checked on an Agilent 2100 Bioanalyzer. The CDR3 goes from the cysteine to the phenylalanine over 12 residues. Of the read, only the CDR3 DNA is kept; its 36 bases are in frame from base 1. V is cut by 6 bases and J by 4 bases, and the space between the germline ends is 10 bases. Based on the germline V gene (reference sequence), the CDR1 and CDR2 sequences are DFQATT and SNEGSKA.

The TCR beta CDR3 regions were amplified from RNA transcripts. For the first round of RT-PCR on the TCR CDR3, the HTBI primer set was used together with the Qiagen OneStep RT-PCR kit. Libraries were constructed in a second round of multiplex PCR, after which size selection and purification were performed. Sequencing of the libraries was done on an Illumina HiSeq2000 using paired-end 100 bp reads. In the original analysis: Raw data were processed with SOAPnuke, discarding reads with adapters, uncalled bases, mean Phred below 15, or no exact constant-primer or identifier match. COPE v1.2.5 was used to merge high-quality paired reads, and clonotypes were defined as unique nucleotide sequences. MiTCR v1.1 was used to align the clonotypes against IMGT TRBV, TRBD and TRBJ reference segments. The analysis was restricted to V-J combinations with a frequency above 0.0001, which together covered 99.2% of the repertoires. A TCS score was defined as the ratio of F50 (clonal expansion) to E x V (chaos), with BLOSUM62-based TCRdist applied between CDR3 peptides within each V-J. Welch's t-statistics and random forest reduced several hundred V-J features to roughly 13, which were used in a naive Bayes classifier (R e1071). Thyroid-blood repertoire similarity was quantified with the Morisita-Horn index. The public sequencing data were trimmed at Q25 with fastp and processed into clonotypes with MiXCR by TCRdb, which kept only in-frame beta chains. CDR3 protein duplicates are merged, each entry listing the most common genes and DNA. These V and J calls rely on TCRdb rather than the paper's analysis. Within this sample are about 610,000 distinct CDR3 sequences, with more than 45% of them counted one time only. The ten most abundant clones make up about 8% of the sample.

The sample was peripheral blood or thyroid tissue (not recorded which). This receptor was taken from a woman aged 18-29 years with Graves' hyperthyroidism. The chain is made from TRBV20-1 and TRBJ1-5, with no confident D gene call. The CDR3 reads CSAGRQNQPQHF. The DNA is TGCAGTGCGGGCCGGCAAAATCAGCCCCAGCATTTT.